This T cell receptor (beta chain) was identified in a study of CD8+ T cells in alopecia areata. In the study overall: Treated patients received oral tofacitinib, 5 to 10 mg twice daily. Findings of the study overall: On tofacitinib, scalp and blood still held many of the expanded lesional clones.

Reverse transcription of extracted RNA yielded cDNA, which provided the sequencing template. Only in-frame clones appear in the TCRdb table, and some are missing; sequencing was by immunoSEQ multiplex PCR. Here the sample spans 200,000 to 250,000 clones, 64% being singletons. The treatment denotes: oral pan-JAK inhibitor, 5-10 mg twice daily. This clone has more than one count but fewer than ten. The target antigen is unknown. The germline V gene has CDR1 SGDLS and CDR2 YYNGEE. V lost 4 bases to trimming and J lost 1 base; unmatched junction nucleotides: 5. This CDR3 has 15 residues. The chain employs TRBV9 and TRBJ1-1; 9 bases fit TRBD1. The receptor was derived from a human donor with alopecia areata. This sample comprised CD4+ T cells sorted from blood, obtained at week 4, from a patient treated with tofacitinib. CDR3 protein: CASSPQDRGNTEAFF. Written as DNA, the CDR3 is TGTGCCAGCAGCCCTCAGGACAGGGGGAACACTGAAGCTTTCTTT.